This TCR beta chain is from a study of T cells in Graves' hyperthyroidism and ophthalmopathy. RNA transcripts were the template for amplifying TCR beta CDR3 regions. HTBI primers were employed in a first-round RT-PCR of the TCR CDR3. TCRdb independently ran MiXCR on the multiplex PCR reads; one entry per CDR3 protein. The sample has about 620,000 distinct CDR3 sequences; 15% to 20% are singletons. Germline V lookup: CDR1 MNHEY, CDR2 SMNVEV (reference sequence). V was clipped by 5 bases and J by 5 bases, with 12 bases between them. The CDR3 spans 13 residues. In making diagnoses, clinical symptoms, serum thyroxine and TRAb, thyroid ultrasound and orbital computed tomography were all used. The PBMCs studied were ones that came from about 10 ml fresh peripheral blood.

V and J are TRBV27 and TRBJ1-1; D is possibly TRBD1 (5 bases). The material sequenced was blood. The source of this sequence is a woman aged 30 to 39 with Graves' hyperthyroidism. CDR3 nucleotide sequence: TGTGCCAGCAGTACCAGGGAGGGTACTGAAGCTTTCTTT. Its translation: CASSTREGTEAFF.